This T cell receptor (beta chain) was identified in a study of blood T cell repertoires in COVID-19. Study as a whole: Specimens from acute and convalescent COVID-19 originated in the United States, Italy and Spain.

Authors' data handling: Reference gene primer amplification gave nucleated cell count estimates. Repertoires were generated with immunoSEQ multiplex PCR, while TCRdb's copy carries only in-frame clones and drops some. V and J calls plus clone size are reproduced from that table; the DNA served to infer D and trimming. The table includes roughly 110,000 clones, about three quarters detected once. The receptor's source is a man at least 80 years old with COVID-19, enrolled during active disease. The sample comprised peripheral blood.

The CDR3 loop reads CASSQDLRGGALYNEQFF. Here the CDR3 DNA reads TGCGCCAGCAGCCAAGACCTCCGGGGGGGGGCTCTATACAATGAGCAGTTCTTC. The chain uses TRBV4-3 and TRBJ2-1, with TRBD2 identical over 8 bases. This CDR3 spans 18 amino acids. The V and J ends lost 0 bases and 4 bases, in that order; junction bases with no gene match: 11. Germline V gene data show CDR1 as LGHNA and CDR2 as YSLEER.